A single sample gave rise to the 13 T cell receptor beta chains below, sequenced in a study of OX40 agonist ivuxolimab in advanced cancers. Assay: immunoSEQ multiplex PCR; the TCRdb copy retains only in-frame clones and omits some. The sample includes approximately 88,000 clones, 70% to 90% of them seen just once. The sample in question was CD4+ or CD8+ T cells sorted from blood, obtained in a trial of the OX40 agonist ivuxolimab. The receptors originated from an adult with an advanced solid tumor such as melanoma, head and neck, liver or kidney cancer.

The chain is built from TRBV5-1 and TRBJ2-2, with 7 bases that match TRBD2. V lost 3 bases to trimming and J lost 6 bases; unmatched junction nucleotides: 8. The V gene's germline CDR1 is SGHRS and CDR2 YFSETQ. The CDR3 totals 15 residues. The CDR3 sequence: CASSSMGGRSGELFF. As DNA, the CDR3 is TGCGCCAGCAGCTCCATGGGAGGGAGGTCCGGGGAGCTGTTTTTT. Full variable domain (missing parts from reference TRBV5-1 and TRBJ2-2): KAGVTQTPRYLIKTRGQQVTLSCSPISGHRSVSWYQQTPGQGLQFLFEYFSETQRNKGNFPGRFSGRQFSNSRSEMNVSTLELGDSALYLCASSSMGGRSGELFFGEGSRLTVL.

V gene TRBV19 combines with J gene TRBJ1-5; D not certain. V was pared by 6 bases and J by 0 bases, with 9 bases between. CDR1 is LNHDA and CDR2 is SQIVND in the germline V gene (reference sequence). The CDR3 loop spans 14 amino acids. The CDR3 spells CASRGPYSNQPQHF. The CDR3 DNA sequence: TGTGCCAGTAGAGGCCCTTATAGCAATCAGCCCCAGCATTTT.

The genes are TRBV5-5 and TRBJ2-7; 8 bases match TRBD2. Germline trimming cut 6 bases from V and 3 bases from J; bases unmatched to any gene: 8. Per germline, CDR1 SGHKS and CDR2 YYEKEE (reference sequence). The CDR3 has 14 amino acids. CDR3 in amino acids: CASTAPGGGYEQYF. The CDR3 DNA follows: TGTGCCAGCACCGCGCCCGGGGGGGGCTACGAGCAGTACTTC. Complete variable domain (other parts from reference TRBV5-5 and TRBJ2-7): DAGVTQSPTHLIKTRGQQVTLRCSPISGHKSVSWYQQVLGQGPQFIFQYYEKEERGRGNFPDRFSARQFPNYSSELNVNALLLGDSALYLCASTAPGGGYEQYFGPGTRLTVT.

The rearrangement links TRBV5-1 to TRBJ1-1, with 7 bases identical to TRBD1. CDR1 is SGHRS and CDR2 is YFSETQ in the germline V gene. V dropped 1 base and J dropped 8; count of bases not matched to a gene: 5. The CDR3 totals 13 residues. The chain's CDR3 is CASSLYWDREAFF. CDR3 DNA sequence: TGCGCCAGCAGCTTGTACTGGGACAGAGAAGCTTTCTTT.

The chain carries TRBV6-1 and TRBJ1-5; the match to TRBD1 covers 9 bases. CDR3 size: 15 residues. Germline V gives CDR1 MNHNS, CDR2 SASEGT. V dropped 4 bases and J dropped 3; count of bases not matched to a gene: 4. In DNA, the CDR3 is TGTGCCAGCAGTGTGGGGACAGGGATCAATCAGCCCCAGCATTTT. Its protein product is CASSVGTGINQPQHF.

In this sample, this clone turned up once. This chain connects TRBV19 to TRBJ2-2, with TRBD1 identical over 11 bases. V lost 10 bases to trimming and J lost 4 bases; unmatched junction nucleotides: 11. This CDR3 contains 16 residues. Germline assignment: CDR1 LNHDA and CDR2 SQIVND (reference sequence). The CDR3 DNA follows: TGTGCCACTTCCCGGGACAGGGGGGGTAGCACCGGGGAGCTGTTTTTT. Translated, it gives CATSRDRGGSTGELFF.

This sequence joins TRBV5-6 and TRBJ2-5; TRBD1 matches 8 bases. Looked up from germline, CDR1 is SGHDT and CDR2 is YYEEEE. Trimming cost V 0 bases and J 5 bases; bases outside gene matches: 9. This CDR3 comprises 16 residues. CDR3 residues: CASSLGGRGQSETQYF. The CDR3 coding sequence is TGTGCCAGCAGCTTGGGCGGCAGGGGGCAATCGGAGACCCAGTACTTC. The variable domain in full, with the rest retrieved from reference TRBV5-6 and TRBJ2-5, is DAGVTQSPTHLIKTRGQQVTLRCSPKSGHDTVSWYQQALGQGPQFIFQYYEEEERQRGNFPDRFSGHQFPNYSSELNVNALLLGDSALYLCASSLGGRGQSETQYFGPGTRLLVL.

This clone appeared a few times. The junction shows a germline mismatch at one end, possibly a read error. This chain joins TRBV7-3 and TRBJ2-2; 10 bases fit TRBD2. Germline V gene lookup returns CDR1 SGHTA and CDR2 FQGTGA. CDR3 length equals 16 residues. CDR3 loop: CASSLTLAGRTGELFF. The CDR3 coding sequence is TGTGCCAGCAGCCTAACACTAGCGGGACGGACCGGGGAGCTGTTTTTT.

The chain combines TRBV5-5 with TRBJ2-5; 12 bases are shared with TRBD2. Germline assignment: CDR1 SGHKS and CDR2 YYEKEE (reference sequence). The V gene end was trimmed by 4 bases and the J gene end by 4 bases; junction bases not matched to a gene: 5. The length of the CDR3 is 15 residues. The CDR3 is CASSALAGGSETQYF. DNA of the CDR3: TGTGCCAGCAGCGCCCTAGCGGGAGGGTCAGAGACCCAGTACTTC.

V gene TRBV5-7 combines with J gene TRBJ1-5; a weak D match, TRBD1 (5 bases). TRBV5-7 is filed as an ORF, its function uncertain. CDR3 length equals 14 residues. Trimming removed 5 bases at V and 5 bases at J, with 14 bases between. The DNA of the CDR3 is TGTGCCAGCAGATACACAAGGGGCGATCAGCCCCAGCATTTT. Its protein product is CASRYTRGDQPQHF.

This chain links TRBV6-5 with TRBJ2-1; 9 nucleotides agree with TRBD2. The germline V gene has CDR1 MNHEY and CDR2 SVGAGI. The length of the CDR3 is 15 residues. J was trimmed by 9 bases and V by 5 bases; bases with no gene match: 11. The CDR3 DNA sequence: TGTGCCAGCAGTCGATCCGGGACTAGCTCTTTTGAGCAGTTCTTC. Encoded protein: CASSRSGTSSFEQFF.

The rearrangement links TRBV7-2 to TRBJ2-3; D not certain. The CDR3 runs to 12 residues. Germline V gene lookup returns CDR1 SGHTA and CDR2 FQGNSA. V shed 5 bases and J shed 2 bases, with 5 bases lying between them. As DNA, the CDR3 is TGTGCCAGCAGCCATTACACAGATACGCAGTATTTT. Translating gives CASSHYTDTQYF.

V usage is TRBV5-1 and J usage is TRBJ1-1; D is uncertain. Germline V gene lookup returns CDR1 SGHRS and CDR2 YFSETQ. V gave up 4 bases and J gave up 1 base, with 23 bases separating them. The CDR3 has 18 amino acids. CDR3 bases: TGCGCCAGCAGCCGCGAGACGGACGGGTTGGATGGGAACACTGAAGCTTTCTTT. Its translation: CASSRETDGLDGNTEAFF.